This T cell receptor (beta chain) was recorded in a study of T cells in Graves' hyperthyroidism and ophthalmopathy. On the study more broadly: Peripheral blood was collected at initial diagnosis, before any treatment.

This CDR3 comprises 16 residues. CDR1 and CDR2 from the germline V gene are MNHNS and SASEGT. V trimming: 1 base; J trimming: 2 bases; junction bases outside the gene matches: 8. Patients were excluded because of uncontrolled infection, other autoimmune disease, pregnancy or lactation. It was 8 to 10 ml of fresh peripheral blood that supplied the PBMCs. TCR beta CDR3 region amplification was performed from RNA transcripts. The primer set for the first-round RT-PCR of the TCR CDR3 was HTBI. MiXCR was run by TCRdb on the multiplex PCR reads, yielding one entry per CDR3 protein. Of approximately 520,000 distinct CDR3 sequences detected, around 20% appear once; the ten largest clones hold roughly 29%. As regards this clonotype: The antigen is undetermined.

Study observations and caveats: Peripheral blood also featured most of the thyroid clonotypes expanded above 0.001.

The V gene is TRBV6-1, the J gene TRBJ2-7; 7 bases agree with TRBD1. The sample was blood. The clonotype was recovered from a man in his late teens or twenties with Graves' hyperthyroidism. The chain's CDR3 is CASSEEAGGMTYEQYF. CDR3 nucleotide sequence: TGTGCCAGCAGTGAAGAGGCAGGGGGAATGACCTACGAGCAGTACTTC.